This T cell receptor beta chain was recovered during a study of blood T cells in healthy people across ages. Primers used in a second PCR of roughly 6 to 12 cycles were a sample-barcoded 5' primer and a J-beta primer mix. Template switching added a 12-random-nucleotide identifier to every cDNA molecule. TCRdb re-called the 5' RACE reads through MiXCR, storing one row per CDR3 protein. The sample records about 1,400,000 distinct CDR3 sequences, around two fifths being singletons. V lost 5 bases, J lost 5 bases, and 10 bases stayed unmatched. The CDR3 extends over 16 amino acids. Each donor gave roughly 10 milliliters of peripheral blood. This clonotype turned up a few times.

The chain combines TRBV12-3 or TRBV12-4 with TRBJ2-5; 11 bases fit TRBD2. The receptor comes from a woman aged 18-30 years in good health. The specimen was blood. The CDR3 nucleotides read TGTGCCAGCAGTCCTTCGACTAGCGGGGTTAAGGAGACCCAGTACTTC. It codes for CASSPSTSGVKETQYF.